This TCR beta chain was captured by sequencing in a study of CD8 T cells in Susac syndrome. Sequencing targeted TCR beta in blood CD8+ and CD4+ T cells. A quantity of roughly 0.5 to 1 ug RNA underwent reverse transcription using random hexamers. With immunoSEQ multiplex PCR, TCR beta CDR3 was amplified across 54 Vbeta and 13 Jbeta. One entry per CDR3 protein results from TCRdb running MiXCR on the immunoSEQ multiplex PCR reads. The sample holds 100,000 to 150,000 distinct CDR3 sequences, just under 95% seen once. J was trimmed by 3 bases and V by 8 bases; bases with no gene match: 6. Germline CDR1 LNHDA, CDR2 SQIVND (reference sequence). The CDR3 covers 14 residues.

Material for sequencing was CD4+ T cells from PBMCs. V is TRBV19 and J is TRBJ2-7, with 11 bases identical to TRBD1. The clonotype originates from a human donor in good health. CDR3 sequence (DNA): TGTGCCAGTGATGCCGGGACAGGGGGCTACGAGCAGTACTTC. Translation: CASDAGTGGYEQYF.